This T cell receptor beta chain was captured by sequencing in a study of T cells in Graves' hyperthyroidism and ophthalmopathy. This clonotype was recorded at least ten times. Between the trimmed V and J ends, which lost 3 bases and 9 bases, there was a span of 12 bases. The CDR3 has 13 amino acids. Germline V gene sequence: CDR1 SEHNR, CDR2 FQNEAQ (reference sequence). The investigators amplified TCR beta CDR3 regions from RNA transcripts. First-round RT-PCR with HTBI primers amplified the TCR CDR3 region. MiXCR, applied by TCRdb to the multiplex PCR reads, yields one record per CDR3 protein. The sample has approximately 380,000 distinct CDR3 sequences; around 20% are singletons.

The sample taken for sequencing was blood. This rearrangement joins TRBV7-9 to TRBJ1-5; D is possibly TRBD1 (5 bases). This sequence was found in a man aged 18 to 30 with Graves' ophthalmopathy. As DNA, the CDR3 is TGTGCCAGCAGCTTCGACAGTATCCCGCCCCAGCATTTT. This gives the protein CASSFDSIPPQHF.